The 5 T cell receptor beta chains below come from one sample, sequenced in a study of T cell responses to AZD1222 COVID-19 vaccine. Clones were read by immunoSEQ multiplex PCR, and TCRdb kept only the in-frame ones, dropping some. The data hold 110,000 to 150,000 clones, with 91% observed a single time. This specimen consisted of peripheral blood, obtained on day 0 of AZD1222 vaccination. The source is an adult in good health.

The chain uses TRBV28 and TRBJ2-3; D gene ambiguous. Germline V gives CDR1 MDHEN, CDR2 SYDVKM. CDR3 size: 14 residues. Trimming removed 4 bases at V and 4 bases at J, with 12 bases between. CDR3 in DNA: TGTGCCAGCAGTTCCCGGAAGGGCCCAGATACGCAGTATTTT. The encoded protein is CASSSRKGPDTQYF.

This sequence joins TRBV5-1 and TRBJ1-2; the D gene is possibly TRBD1 (6 bases). Per the germline V gene, CDR1 is SGHRS and CDR2 is YFSETQ. This CDR3 is 15 amino acids long. Trimming removed 4 bases at V and 2 bases at J, with 15 bases between. The CDR3 sequence is CASSPDGTINYGYTF. Here the CDR3 DNA reads TGCGCCAGCAGCCCAGACGGGACAATCAACTATGGCTACACCTTC.

This chain joins TRBV30 and TRBJ1-5; D gene uncertain. V was pared by 5 bases and J by 5 bases, with 13 bases between. Germline CDR1 and CDR2: GTSNPN and SVGIG (reference sequence). This CDR3 has 13 residues. The CDR3 is CAWSATRHQPQHF. The CDR3 bases are TGTGCCTGGTCGGCCACGAGACATCAGCCCCAGCATTTT.

This chain links TRBV28 with TRBJ1-2; maybe TRBD1 (6 bases). The germline CDR1 and CDR2 sequences are MDHEN and SYDVKM. This CDR3 has 12 amino acids. V was shortened by 7 bases and J by 3 bases, with 9 bases between the two germline ends. CDR3 residues: CASNSGDYGYTF. CDR3 DNA: TGTGCCAGCAACTCAGGGGACTATGGCTACACCTTC.

The chain recombines TRBV9 with TRBJ1-6; no reliable D call. CDR1 SGDLS and CDR2 YYNGEE come from the germline V gene. The CDR3 has 15 residues. V was cut by 0 bases and J by 7 bases, with 11 bases left in between. The CDR3 sequence is CASSVEGQPNSPLHF. CDR3 DNA: TGTGCCAGCAGCGTAGAAGGGCAGCCCAATTCACCCCTCCACTTT.